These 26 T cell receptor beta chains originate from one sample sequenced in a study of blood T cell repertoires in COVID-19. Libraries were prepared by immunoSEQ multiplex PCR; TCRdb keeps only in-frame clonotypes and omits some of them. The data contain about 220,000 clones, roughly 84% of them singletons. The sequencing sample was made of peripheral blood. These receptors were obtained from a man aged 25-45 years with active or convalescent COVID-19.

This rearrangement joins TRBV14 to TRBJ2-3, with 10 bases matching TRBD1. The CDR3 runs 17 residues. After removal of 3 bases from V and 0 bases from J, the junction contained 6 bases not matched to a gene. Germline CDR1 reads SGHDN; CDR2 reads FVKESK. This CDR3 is CASSQSGTGASTDTQYF. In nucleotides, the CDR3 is TGTGCCAGCAGCCAGAGCGGGACAGGGGCTAGCACAGATACGCAGTATTTT. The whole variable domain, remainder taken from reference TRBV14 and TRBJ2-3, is EAGVTQFPSHSVIEKGQTVTLRCDPISGHDNLYWYRRVMGKEIKFLLHFVKESKQDESGMPNNRFLAERTGGTYSTLKVQPAELEDSGVYFCASSQSGTGASTDTQYFGPGTRLTVL.

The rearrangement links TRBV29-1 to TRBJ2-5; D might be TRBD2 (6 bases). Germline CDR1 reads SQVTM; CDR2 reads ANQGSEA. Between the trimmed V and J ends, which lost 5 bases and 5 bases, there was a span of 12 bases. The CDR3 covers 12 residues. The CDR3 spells CSVLRRGETQYF. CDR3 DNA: TGCAGCGTTCTCCGTCGGGGGGAGACCCAGTACTTC. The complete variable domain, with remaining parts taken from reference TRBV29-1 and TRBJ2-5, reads SAVISQKPSRDICQRGTSLTIQCQVDSQVTMMFWYRQQPGQSLTLIATANQGSEATYESGFVIDKFPISRPNLTFSTLTVSNMSPEDSSIYLCSVLRRGETQYFGPGTRLLVL.

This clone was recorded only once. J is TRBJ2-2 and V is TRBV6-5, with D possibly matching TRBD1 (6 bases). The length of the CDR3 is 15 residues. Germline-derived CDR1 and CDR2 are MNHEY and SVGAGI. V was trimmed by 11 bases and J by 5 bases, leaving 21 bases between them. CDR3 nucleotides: TGTGCCGTCAGACCTTGGGGGCCGGGGACCGGGGAGCTGTTTTTT. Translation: CAVRPWGPGTGELFF.

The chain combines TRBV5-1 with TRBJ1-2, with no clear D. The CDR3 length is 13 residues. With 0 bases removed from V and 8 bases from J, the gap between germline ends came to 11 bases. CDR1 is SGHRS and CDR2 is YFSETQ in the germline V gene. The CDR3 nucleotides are TGCGCCAGCAGCTTGGATGCGGGCCGCGGCTACACCTTC. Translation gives CASSLDAGRGYTF.

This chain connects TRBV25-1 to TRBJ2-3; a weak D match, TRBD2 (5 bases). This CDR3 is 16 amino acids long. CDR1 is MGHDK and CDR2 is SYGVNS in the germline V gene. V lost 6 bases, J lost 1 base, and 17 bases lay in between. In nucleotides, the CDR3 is TGTGCCAGCAGCGAAACGGTTAGAGCGGGCACAGATACGCAGTATTTT. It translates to CASSETVRAGTDTQYF.

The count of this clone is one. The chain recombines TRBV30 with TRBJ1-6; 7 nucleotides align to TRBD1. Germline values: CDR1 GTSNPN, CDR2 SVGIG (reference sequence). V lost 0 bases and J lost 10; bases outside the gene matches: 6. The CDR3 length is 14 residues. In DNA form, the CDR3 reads TGTGCCTGGAGTGTACCGACAGGGCGCTCACCCCTCCACTTT. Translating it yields CAWSVPTGRSPLHF.

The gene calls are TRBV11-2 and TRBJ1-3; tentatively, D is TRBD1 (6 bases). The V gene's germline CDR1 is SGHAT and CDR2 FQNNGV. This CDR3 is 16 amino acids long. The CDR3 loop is CGGQQLWRRPGNTIYF. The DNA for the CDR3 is TGTGGGGGGCAGCAGCTTTGGCGCCGTCCTGGAAACACCATATATTTT.

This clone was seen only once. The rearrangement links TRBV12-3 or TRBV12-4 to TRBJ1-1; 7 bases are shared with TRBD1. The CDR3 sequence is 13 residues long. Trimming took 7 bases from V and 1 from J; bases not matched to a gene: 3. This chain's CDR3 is CASTTGENTEAFF. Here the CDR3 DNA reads TGTGCCAGCACTACAGGGGAGAACACTGAAGCTTTCTTT.

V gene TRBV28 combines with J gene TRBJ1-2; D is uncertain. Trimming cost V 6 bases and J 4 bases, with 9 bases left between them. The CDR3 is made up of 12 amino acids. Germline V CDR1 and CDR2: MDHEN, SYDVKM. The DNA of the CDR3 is TGTGCCAGCAGAAGGGAGCGCTATGGCTACACCTTC. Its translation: CASRRERYGYTF.

The CDR3 sequence is CASRQDRGFTEAFF. CDR3 nucleotide sequence: TGTGCCAGCAGACAAGACAGGGGTTTCACTGAAGCTTTCTTT. The V and J genes are TRBV11-2 and TRBJ1-1, with TRBD1 identical over 8 bases. This CDR3 is 14 amino acids long. The J segment lost 4 bases and the V segment lost 6 bases, leaving 7 bases of the junction unmatched. CDR1 is SGHAT and CDR2 is FQNNGV in the germline V gene.

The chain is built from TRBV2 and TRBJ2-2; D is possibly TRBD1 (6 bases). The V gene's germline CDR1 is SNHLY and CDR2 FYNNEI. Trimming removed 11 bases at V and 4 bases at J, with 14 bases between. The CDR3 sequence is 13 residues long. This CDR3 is CAGNRVPTGELFF. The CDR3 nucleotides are TGTGCCGGAAACAGGGTACCCACCGGGGAGCTGTTTTTT.

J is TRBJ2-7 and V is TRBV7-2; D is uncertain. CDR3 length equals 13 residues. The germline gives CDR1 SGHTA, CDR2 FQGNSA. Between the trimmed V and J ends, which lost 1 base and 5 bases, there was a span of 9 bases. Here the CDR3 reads CASSLGRSNEQYF. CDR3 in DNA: TGTGCCAGCAGCTTAGGCAGGTCAAACGAGCAGTACTTC.

The CDR3 is CASSSGGWETQYF. Here the CDR3 DNA reads TGTGCCAGCAGCTCGGGTGGATGGGAGACCCAGTACTTC. The chain uses TRBV7-2 and TRBJ2-5, with D unclear. Between the trimmed V and J ends, which lost 4 bases and 5 bases, there was a span of 11 bases. The CDR3 is 13 amino acids. The germline V gene has CDR1 SGHTA and CDR2 FQGNSA.

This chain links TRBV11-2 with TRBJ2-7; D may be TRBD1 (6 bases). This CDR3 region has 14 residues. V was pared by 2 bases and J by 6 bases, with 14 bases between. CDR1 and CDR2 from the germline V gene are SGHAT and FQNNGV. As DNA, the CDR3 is TGTGCCAGCAGCTTAACAGGGACGACCTCCGAGCAGTACTTC. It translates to CASSLTGTTSEQYF.

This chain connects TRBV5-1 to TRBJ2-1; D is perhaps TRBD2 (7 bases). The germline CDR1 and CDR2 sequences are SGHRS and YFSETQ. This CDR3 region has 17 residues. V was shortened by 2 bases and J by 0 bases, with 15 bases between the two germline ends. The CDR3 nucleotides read TGCGCCAGCAGCTTCCGGGGGGCGGGGAGCTCCTACAATGAGCAGTTCTTC. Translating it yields CASSFRGAGSSYNEQFF.

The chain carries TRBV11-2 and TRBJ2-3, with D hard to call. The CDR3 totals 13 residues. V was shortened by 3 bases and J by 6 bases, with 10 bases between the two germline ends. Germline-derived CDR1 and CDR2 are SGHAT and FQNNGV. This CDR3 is CASSFNVRDTQYF. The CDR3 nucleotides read TGTGCCAGCAGCTTTAACGTCAGGGATACGCAGTATTTT.

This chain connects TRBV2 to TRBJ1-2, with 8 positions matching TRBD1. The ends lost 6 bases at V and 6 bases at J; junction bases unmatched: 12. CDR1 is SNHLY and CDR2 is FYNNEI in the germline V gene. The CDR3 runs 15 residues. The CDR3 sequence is CASSGVQGAINGYTF. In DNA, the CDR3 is TGTGCCAGCAGCGGGGTCCAGGGGGCGATAAATGGCTACACCTTC.

The chain's CDR3 is CASSLSPGETQYF. The CDR3 region has the DNA TGTGCCAGCAGTTTAAGTCCGGGAGAGACCCAGTACTTC. V usage is TRBV27 and J usage is TRBJ2-5; D ambiguous. The germline V gene encodes CDR1 MNHEY and CDR2 SMNVEV (reference sequence). This CDR3 region has 13 residues. V lost 2 bases and J 4 bases, leaving 8 bases between the germline ends.

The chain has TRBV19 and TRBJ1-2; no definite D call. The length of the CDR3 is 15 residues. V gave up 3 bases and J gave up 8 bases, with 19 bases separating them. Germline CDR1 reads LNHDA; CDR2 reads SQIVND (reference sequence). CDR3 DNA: TGTGCCAGTAGTATGAGGCAAACTGAAGCCTGGGGCTACACCTTC. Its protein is CASSMRQTEAWGYTF.

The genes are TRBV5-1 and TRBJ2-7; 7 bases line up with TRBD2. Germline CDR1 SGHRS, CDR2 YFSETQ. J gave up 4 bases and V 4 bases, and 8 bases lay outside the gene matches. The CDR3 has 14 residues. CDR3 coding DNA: TGCGCCAGCAGCGCCGGCGGGGGAACGTACGAGCAGTACTTC. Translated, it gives CASSAGGGTYEQYF.

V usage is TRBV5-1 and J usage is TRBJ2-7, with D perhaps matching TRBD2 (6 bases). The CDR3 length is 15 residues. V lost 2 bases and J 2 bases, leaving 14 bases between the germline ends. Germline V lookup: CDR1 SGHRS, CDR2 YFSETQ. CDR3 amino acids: CASSLGGSAPYEQYF. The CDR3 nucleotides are TGCGCCAGCAGCTTAGGAGGGTCCGCACCCTACGAGCAGTACTTC.

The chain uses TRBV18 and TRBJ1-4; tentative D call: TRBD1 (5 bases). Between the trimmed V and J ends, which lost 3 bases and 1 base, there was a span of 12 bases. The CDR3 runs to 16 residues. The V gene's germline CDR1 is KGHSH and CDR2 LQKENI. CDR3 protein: CASSPTQTETNEKLFF. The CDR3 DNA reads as TGTGCCAGCTCACCCACTCAGACAGAAACTAATGAAAAACTGTTTTTT. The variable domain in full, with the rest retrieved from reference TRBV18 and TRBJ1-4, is NAGVMQNPRHLVRRRGQEARLRCSPMKGHSHVYWYRQLPEEGLKFMVYLQKENIIDESGMPKERFSAEFPKEGPSILRIQQVVRGDSAAYFCASSPTQTETNEKLFFGSGTQLSVL.

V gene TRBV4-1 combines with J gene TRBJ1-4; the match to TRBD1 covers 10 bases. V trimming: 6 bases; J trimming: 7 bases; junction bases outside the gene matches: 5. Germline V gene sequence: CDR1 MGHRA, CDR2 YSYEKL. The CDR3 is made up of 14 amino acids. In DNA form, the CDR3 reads TGCGCCAGCAGACAGGACAGGGGGGTTGAAAAACTGTTTTTT. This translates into CASRQDRGVEKLFF.

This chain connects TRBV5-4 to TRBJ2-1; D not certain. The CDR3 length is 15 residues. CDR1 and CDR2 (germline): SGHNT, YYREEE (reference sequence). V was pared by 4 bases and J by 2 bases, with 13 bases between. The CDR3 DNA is TGTGCCAGCAGCAGCGCGGCGGCAACCTACAATGAGCAGTTCTTC. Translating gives CASSSAAATYNEQFF.

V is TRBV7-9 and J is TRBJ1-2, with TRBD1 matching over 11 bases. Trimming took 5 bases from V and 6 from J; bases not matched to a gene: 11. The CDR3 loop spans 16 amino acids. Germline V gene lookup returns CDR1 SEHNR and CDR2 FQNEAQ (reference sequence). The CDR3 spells CASSLIGTGGRDGYTF. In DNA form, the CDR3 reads TGTGCCAGCAGCCTAATTGGGACAGGGGGAAGAGATGGCTACACCTTC.

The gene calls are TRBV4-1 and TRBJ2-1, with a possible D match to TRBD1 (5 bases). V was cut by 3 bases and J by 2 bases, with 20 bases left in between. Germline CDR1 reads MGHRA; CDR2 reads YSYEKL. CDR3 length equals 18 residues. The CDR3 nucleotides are TGCGCCAGCAGCCACGCAGGGTGGTCGGGTAGTACCTACAATGAGCAGTTCTTC. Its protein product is CASSHAGWSGSTYNEQFF.